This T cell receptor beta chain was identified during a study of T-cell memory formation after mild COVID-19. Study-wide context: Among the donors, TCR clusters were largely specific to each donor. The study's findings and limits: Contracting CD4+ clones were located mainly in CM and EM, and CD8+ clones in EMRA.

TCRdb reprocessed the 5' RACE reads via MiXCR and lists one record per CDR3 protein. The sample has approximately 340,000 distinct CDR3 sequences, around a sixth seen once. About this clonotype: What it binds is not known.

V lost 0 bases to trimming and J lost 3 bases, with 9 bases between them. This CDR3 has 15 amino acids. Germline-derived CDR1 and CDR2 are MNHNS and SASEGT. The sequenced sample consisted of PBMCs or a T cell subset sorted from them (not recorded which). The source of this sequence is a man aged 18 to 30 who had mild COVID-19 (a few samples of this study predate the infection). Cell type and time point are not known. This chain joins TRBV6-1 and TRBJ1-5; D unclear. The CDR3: CASSEANGFNQPQHF. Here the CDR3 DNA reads TGTGCCAGCAGTGAAGCGAACGGCTTCAATCAGCCCCAGCATTTT.